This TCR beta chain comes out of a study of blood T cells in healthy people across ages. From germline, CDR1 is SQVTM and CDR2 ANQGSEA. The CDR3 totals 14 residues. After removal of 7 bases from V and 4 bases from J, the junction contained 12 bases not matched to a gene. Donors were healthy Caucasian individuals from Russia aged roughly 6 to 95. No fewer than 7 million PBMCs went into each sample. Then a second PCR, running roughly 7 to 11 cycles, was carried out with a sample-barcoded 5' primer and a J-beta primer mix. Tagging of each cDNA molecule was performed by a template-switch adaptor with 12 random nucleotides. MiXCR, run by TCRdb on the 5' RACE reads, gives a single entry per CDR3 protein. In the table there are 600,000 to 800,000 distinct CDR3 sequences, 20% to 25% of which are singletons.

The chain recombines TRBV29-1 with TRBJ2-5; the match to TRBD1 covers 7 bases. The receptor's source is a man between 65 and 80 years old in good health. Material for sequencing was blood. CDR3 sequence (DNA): TGCAGCGCCGGAGACAGGGAACGACGAGAGACCCAGTACTTC. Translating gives CSAGDRERRETQYF.